Listed below are T cell receptor beta chains from one sample, sequenced in a study of cytomegalovirus exposure and HLA in healthy donors. Data came from immunoSEQ multiplex PCR; TCRdb stores just in-frame clones and leaves some out. Altogether approximately 97,000 clones are present, roughly 83% being singletons, with the ten largest covering 2.5% to 3.5%. Sequences were obtained from PBMCs. Source of these receptors: a male donor in good health and CMV-seropositive. Both conserved end residues are part of each CDR3. The D gene is left open where the match is weak. A clone size is listed for some rows: how often the clone was seen (once, few, many), or a class if it is expanded.

v_gene: TRBV6-5
d_gene: NA
abundance: NA
j_gene: TRBJ1-2
CDR3nt: TGTGCCAGCAGCCCCCACGTCCGTTCTCAGGGCTACACCTTC
CDR3aa: CASSPHVRSQGYTF

v_gene: TRBV30
d_gene: NA
abundance: once
j_gene: TRBJ2-5
CDR3nt: TGTGCCTGGAAGAGAATCGGAGAGACCCAGTACTTC
CDR3aa: CAWKRIGETQYF

v_gene: TRBV2
d_gene: TRBD2
abundance: NA
j_gene: TRBJ2-1
CDR3nt: TGTGCCAGCAGTATGACTAGCGGTAGGGCGGATGAGCAGTTCTTC
CDR3aa: CASSMTSGRADEQFF

v_gene: TRBV15
d_gene: TRBD1
abundance: few
j_gene: TRBJ2-3
CDR3nt: TGTGCCACCAGCCGGACAGGGCTTTCCACAGATACGCAGTATTTT
CDR3aa: CATSRTGLSTDTQYF

v_gene: TRBV4-2
d_gene: TRBD1
abundance: NA
j_gene: TRBJ1-1
CDR3nt: TGTGCCAGCAGACCGGGACAGGGGGCACAGAACACTGAAGCTTTCTTT
CDR3aa: CASRPGQGAQNTEAFF

v_gene: TRBV9
d_gene: NA
abundance: NA
j_gene: TRBJ1-2
CDR3nt: TGTGCCAGCAGCGGGGGGGGGCCGGGAGGCTACACCTTC
CDR3aa: CASSGGGPGGYTF

v_gene: TRBV4-3
d_gene: NA
abundance: NA
j_gene: TRBJ2-7
CDR3nt: TGCGCCAGCAGCCAAGCTTTTCAGGGGCAGGAGCAGTACTTC
CDR3aa: CASSQAFQGQEQYF

v_gene: TRBV6-4
d_gene: TRBD2
abundance: NA
j_gene: TRBJ2-1
CDR3nt: TGTGCCAGTACCGACCTAGCGGGGACTTTCTTTGGTGAGCAGTTCTTC
CDR3aa: CASTDLAGTFFGEQFF

v_gene: TRBV5-1
d_gene: NA
abundance: NA
j_gene: TRBJ2-2
CDR3nt: TGCGCCAGCTTCCCCGGCGGCGGGAACACCGGGGAGCTGTTTTTT
CDR3aa: CASFPGGGNTGELFF

v_gene: TRBV7-9
d_gene: NA
abundance: NA
j_gene: TRBJ1-5
CDR3nt: TGTGCCAGCAGCTTCGAGGAGGGCAATCAGCCCCAGCATTTT
CDR3aa: CASSFEEGNQPQHF

v_gene: TRBV30
d_gene: TRBD1
abundance: NA
j_gene: TRBJ2-5
CDR3nt: TGTGCCTGGAGCCGGGACAGTCTAGAGACCCAGTACTTC
CDR3aa: CAWSRDSLETQYF

v_gene: TRBV6-6
d_gene: TRBD2
abundance: NA
j_gene: TRBJ2-1
CDR3nt: TGTGCCAGCACCACTAGCGGGGGGCCTCCGATTGAGCAGTTCTTC
CDR3aa: CASTTSGGPPIEQFF

v_gene: TRBV19
d_gene: NA
abundance: NA
j_gene: TRBJ1-4
CDR3nt: TGTGCCAGTAGTATGCAGTTTGCAACTAATGAAAAACTGTTTTTT
CDR3aa: CASSMQFATNEKLFF

v_gene: TRBV4-1
d_gene: NA
abundance: NA
j_gene: TRBJ2-5
CDR3nt: TGCGCCAGCAGCCAACAAACGCCAGGATCCCAAGGAGAGACCCAGTACTTC
CDR3aa: CASSQQTPGSQGETQYF

v_gene: TRBV7-2
d_gene: TRBD1
abundance: NA
j_gene: TRBJ1-1
CDR3nt: TGTGCCAGCAGCTTTGGACAGGGGTTCACTGAAGCTTTCTTT
CDR3aa: CASSFGQGFTEAFF

v_gene: TRBV7-8
d_gene: NA
abundance: NA
j_gene: TRBJ1-5
CDR3nt: TGTGCCAGCAGCCCATATACCCAGGGACTGATCAATCAGCCCCAGCATTTT
CDR3aa: CASSPYTQGLINQPQHF

v_gene: TRBV6-1
d_gene: TRBD1
abundance: few
j_gene: TRBJ2-5
CDR3nt: TGTGCCAGCAGCCCGGGACAGGTCCTCCAAGAGACCCAGTACTTC
CDR3aa: CASSPGQVLQETQYF

v_gene: TRBV6-1
d_gene: NA
abundance: NA
j_gene: TRBJ1-5
CDR3nt: TGTGCCAGCAACGAAGGGGAGGTGAGCAATCAGCCCCAGCATTTT
CDR3aa: CASNEGEVSNQPQHF

v_gene: TRBV4-2
d_gene: TRBD1
abundance: NA
j_gene: TRBJ1-1
CDR3nt: TGTGCCAGCAGCCAAGTTTTGGACAGGGGCACTGAAGCTTTCTTT
CDR3aa: CASSQVLDRGTEAFF

v_gene: TRBV27
d_gene: TRBD1
abundance: NA
j_gene: TRBJ2-3
CDR3nt: TGTGCCAGCGGCTTCAGGGGGACCCATACCACAGATACGCAGTATTTT
CDR3aa: CASGFRGTHTTDTQYF

v_gene: TRBV30
d_gene: TRBD2
abundance: few
j_gene: TRBJ2-1
CDR3nt: TGTGACTGGACTAGCGGGGCCCTGAGAGGTCCCTACAATGAGCAGTTCTTC
CDR3aa: CDWTSGALRGPYNEQFF